This T cell receptor (beta chain) was recovered during a study of shared clonotypes between healthy human individuals. The repertoire was sequenced with immunoSEQ multiplex PCR; TCRdb's copy has only in-frame clones and lacks some. The top ten clones hold 0.36% of a sample with 2 million to 3 million clones, over 85% of them seen once. Within Nashville, Tennessee resided all donors, each a Caucasian adult. The CDR3 is made up of 16 amino acids. Germline values: CDR1 MNHNS, CDR2 SASEGT. V lost 4 bases, J lost 4 bases, and 20 bases lay in between. Study-wide results and limits: On the whole, naive subsets had larger estimated richness than memory subsets had.

Concerning this clone: What it recognizes is unknown.

V gene TRBV6-1 combines with J gene TRBJ2-7, with D perhaps matching TRBD2 (5 bases). The receptor was derived from a man younger than 30 in good health. Some clones in this sample may be carry-over from other donors' samples. Material for sequencing was naive CD4+ T cells from PBMCs. Described subset: CD45RA+ positively selected. CDR3 region: CASSGIVGGFEYEQYF. The CDR3, as DNA: TGTGCCAGCAGTGGAATAGTCGGCGGGTTTGAATACGAGCAGTACTTC.